This TCR beta chain was found in a study of T-cell memory formation after mild COVID-19. One entry per CDR3 protein results from TCRdb running MiXCR on the 5' RACE reads. The data contain 500,000 to 550,000 distinct CDR3 sequences, 20% of them seen just once; the ten biggest clones take up 9.5% to 15%. The V and J ends lost 2 bases and 3 bases respectively, with 10 bases between them. The germline gives CDR1 MNHEY, CDR2 SMNVEV (reference sequence). The CDR3 is made up of 15 amino acids. The clonotype was recovered from an adult woman who had mild COVID-19 (a few samples of this study predate the infection). Cell type and time point are not known. This sequence joins TRBV27 and TRBJ2-2; no clear D gene. Sequencing was carried out using PBMCs or a T cell subset sorted from them (not recorded which). The CDR3 sequence is CASSLRAQHTGELFF. CDR3 in DNA: TGTGCCAGCAGTTTACGGGCGCAGCACACCGGGGAGCTGTTTTTT.